A single sample is the source of the 14 T cell receptor beta chains below, sequenced in a study of blood T cell repertoires in COVID-19 (dated by TCRdb to 2020 to 2021). The receptor library was made with the immunoSEQ multiplex PCR assay. TCRdb provides this immuneACCESS table in a form limited to in-frame rearrangements. Some clones are lacking; in checked studies, under half of them reflect an unresolved V gene, and why the rest are absent is not known. This sample has more than 95,000 clones in its table, and roughly 74% of those were observed once. The ten largest account for about 5.5% of the sample. Input material: peripheral blood. These receptors were taken from a man of 80 years or more with COVID-19, enrolled during active disease.

The chain uses TRBV18 and TRBJ2-7, with 8 nucleotides matching TRBD2. Germline assignment: CDR1 KGHSH and CDR2 LQKENI. The CDR3 totals 19 residues. The V segment lost 3 bases and the J segment 0 bases; nucleotides outside the gene matches: 16. The chain's CDR3 is CASSPSRASGWESSYEQYF. CDR3 nucleotide sequence: TGTGCCAGCTCACCTAGTCGGGCTAGCGGGTGGGAGAGCTCCTACGAGCAGTACTTC.

The CDR3 DNA sequence: TGTGCCAGCAGCTCGGGACTAGCGGGAACCGGGGAGCTGTTTTTT. Its translation: CASSSGLAGTGELFF. The chain carries TRBV7-3 and TRBJ2-2, with 13 bases lining up with TRBD2. CDR1 is SGHTA and CDR2 is FQGTGA in the germline V gene. V shed 4 bases, J shed 5 bases, and the junction held 1 base outside the gene matches. The CDR3 totals 15 residues.

The rearrangement links TRBV3-1 (or the pseudogene TRBV3-2) to TRBJ2-5; D call uncertain. Germline CDR1 is LGHDT and CDR2 is YNNKEL (reference sequence). V lost 1 base to trimming and J lost 3 bases, with 9 bases between them. The CDR3 contains 14 residues. CDR3 in DNA: TGTGCCAGCAGCCAAGTTGCGGCCAAAGAGACCCAGTACTTC. As protein: CASSQVAAKETQYF.

The CDR3 bases are TGTGCCAGCAGTTTGCCGGCGGGAGGGCAACACGAGCAGTACTTC. Encoded protein: CASSLPAGGQHEQYF. The chain combines TRBV28 with TRBJ2-7; 9 bases are shared with TRBD2. The CDR3 is 15 residues long. Germline-derived CDR1 and CDR2 are MDHEN and SYDVKM. Trimming at V came to 3 bases and at J to 5 bases, leaving 8 bases not matched to a gene.

This chain links TRBV5-1 with TRBJ2-1; 9 positions match TRBD1. Germline V lookup: CDR1 SGHRS, CDR2 YFSETQ. The ends lost 5 bases at V and 1 base at J; junction bases unmatched: 4. This CDR3 has 15 residues. The DNA for the CDR3 is TGCGCCAGCAGGGACAGGGGAGAGTCCTACAATGAGCAGTTCTTC. It translates to CASRDRGESYNEQFF.

J is TRBJ2-1 and V is TRBV29-1; possibly TRBD2 for D (6 bases). Germline CDR1 SQVTM, CDR2 ANQGSEA. The CDR3 sequence is 12 residues long. V was shortened by 2 bases and J by 6 bases, with 8 bases between the two germline ends. CDR3 in DNA: TGCAGCGTTGAAAGGGGAGGCAATGAGCAGTTCTTC. Translated: CSVERGGNEQFF.

The chain carries TRBV6-1 and TRBJ2-3; 8 bases match TRBD2. From germline, CDR1 is MNHNS and CDR2 SASEGT. V trimming: 0 bases; J trimming: 6 bases; junction bases outside the gene matches: 14. The CDR3 sequence is 18 residues long. The CDR3 nucleotides read TGTGCCAGCAGTGAAGCGGGACTAGGGGCTTTTTTTGTGGATACGCAGTATTTT. It specifies CASSEAGLGAFFVDTQYF.

This chain uses TRBV24-1 with TRBJ1-5, with D hard to call. The CDR3 extends over 14 amino acids. CDR1 is KGHDR and CDR2 is SFDVKD in the germline V gene. Trimming took 4 bases from V and 0 from J, leaving 6 bases between them. The CDR3 bases are TGTGCCACCAGTGAGTTTAATAGCAATCAGCCCCAGCATTTT. This sequence encodes CATSEFNSNQPQHF.

The genes are TRBV7-9 and TRBJ1-3; 7 bases agree with TRBD1. Germline CDR1 and CDR2: SEHNR and FQNEAQ (reference sequence). The CDR3 is 17 residues long. The V segment lost 5 bases and the J segment 1 base; nucleotides outside the gene matches: 11. CDR3 protein: CASSLNQGVSSGNTIYF. In nucleotides, the CDR3 is TGTGCCAGCAGCCTCAATCAGGGGGTTTCTTCTGGAAACACCATATATTTT. The complete variable domain, with remaining parts taken from reference TRBV7-9 and TRBJ1-3, reads DTGVSQNPRHKITKRGQNVTFRCDPISEHNRLYWYRQTLGQGPEFLTYFQNEAQLEKSRLLSDRFSAERPKGSFSTLEIQRTEQGDSAMYLCASSLNQGVSSGNTIYFGEGSWLTVV.

The chain links TRBV9 to TRBJ2-5; TRBD2 matches 9 bases. V lost 0 bases, J lost 11 bases, and 8 bases stayed unmatched. CDR1 SGDLS and CDR2 YYNGEE come from the germline V gene. CDR3 length: 14 residues. This chain's CDR3 is CASSVELAGPRQYF. The DNA for the CDR3 is TGTGCCAGCAGCGTAGAGCTAGCGGGACCGCGTCAGTACTTC.

The chain links TRBV28 to TRBJ1-3; weak D call: TRBD1 (6 bases). The length of the CDR3 is 14 residues. In germline, CDR1 is MDHEN, CDR2 SYDVKM. V gave up 3 bases and J gave up 4 bases, with 10 bases separating them. DNA of the CDR3: TGTGCCAGCAGTTTGGACAGATTCGGAAACACCATATATTTT. Protein: CASSLDRFGNTIYF.

This clone was seen just once. The rearrangement joins TRBV11-2 to TRBJ2-3, with D maybe TRBD1 (5 bases). In germline, CDR1 is SGHAT, CDR2 FQNNGV. With 5 bases removed from V and 7 bases from J, the gap between germline ends came to 10 bases. The CDR3 is 12 amino acids. Here the CDR3 DNA reads TGTGCCAGCAGCCTAGGACACTATACGCAGTATTTT. Translated: CASSLGHYTQYF.

This chain links TRBV24-1 with TRBJ2-2, with a possible D match to TRBD2 (5 bases). CDR3 size: 15 residues. The V gene's germline CDR1 is KGHDR and CDR2 SFDVKD. The V end was cut by 5 bases, the J end by 2 bases, with 11 bases between. The CDR3 is CATSVGGTNTGELFF. CDR3 in DNA: TGTGCCACCAGTGTCGGAGGAACAAACACCGGGGAGCTGTTTTTT.

J is TRBJ2-5 and V is TRBV5-1; possibly TRBD2 for D (6 bases). This CDR3 comprises 16 residues. CDR1 SGHRS and CDR2 YFSETQ come from the germline V gene. V lost 3 bases and J 1 base, leaving 16 bases between the germline ends. CDR3 nucleotide sequence: TGCGCCAGCAGCTCACTAGCTGGGGGACTCCAAGAGACCCAGTACTTC. Protein sequence: CASSSLAGGLQETQYF.